This entry lists 21 T cell receptor beta chains sequenced from one sample in a study of beta chain features in type 1 diabetes. Broader study findings: There was a moderate but significant shortening of TCRB CDR3s in all four CD4+ subsets of Type 1 diabetes patients.

The authors reverse transcribed all of the isolated RNA, so sequencing captured expressed TCRB transcripts. Sequencing was performed with immunoSEQ multiplex PCR; in TCRdb, only in-frame clones are kept and a portion is missing. The data show 300,000 to 350,000 clones, roughly 13% seen once. These receptors have no identified antigens. Specimen: naive CD4+ T cells from blood. The receptors were sampled from a woman between 18 and 29 years old with type 1 diabetes.

This chain links TRBV28 with TRBJ2-5; 7 nucleotides agree with TRBD2. Germline trimming cut 2 bases from V and 4 bases from J; bases unmatched to any gene: 10. This CDR3 is built from 16 residues. Germline V gene lookup returns CDR1 MDHEN and CDR2 SYDVKM. The CDR3 sequence: CASSLGWGGGRETQYF. CDR3 sequence (DNA): TGTGCCAGCAGTTTAGGCTGGGGGGGAGGTAGAGAGACCCAGTACTTC.

This chain joins TRBV18 and TRBJ2-7; TRBD2 agrees at 9 bases. V shed 4 bases and J 2 bases; nucleotides not matched to a gene: 9. There are 16 residues in the CDR3. The V gene's germline CDR1 is KGHSH and CDR2 LQKENI. The CDR3 loop reads CASSRDQRLAAYEQYF. CDR3 nucleotides: TGTGCCAGCTCACGAGACCAGCGACTAGCGGCCTACGAGCAGTACTTC. The full variable domain, with the rest looked up from reference TRBV18 and TRBJ2-7, is NAGVMQNPRHLVRRRGQEARLRCSPMKGHSHVYWYRQLPEEGLKFMVYLQKENIIDESGMPKERFSAEFPKEGPSILRIQQVVRGDSAAYFCASSRDQRLAAYEQYFGPGTRLTVT.

This clone has more than one count but fewer than ten. The chain has TRBV18 and TRBJ1-1; no definite D call. In germline, CDR1 is KGHSH, CDR2 LQKENI. V lost 3 bases, J lost 4 bases, and 6 bases lay in between. The CDR3 length is 12 residues. The CDR3 DNA sequence: TGTGCCAGCTCACCTCCGGGCACTGAAGCTTTCTTT. Translating gives CASSPPGTEAFF.

This chain joins TRBV19 and TRBJ1-5; 9 nucleotides align to TRBD1. The CDR3 is 13 amino acids. The J segment lost 4 bases and the V segment lost 8 bases, leaving 3 bases of the junction unmatched. CDR1 and CDR2 (germline): LNHDA, SQIVND (reference sequence). CDR3 region: CASDDRGNQPQHF. CDR3 bases: TGTGCCAGTGATGACAGGGGGAATCAGCCCCAGCATTTT.

V is TRBV9 and J is TRBJ2-3, with TRBD2 as a possible D gene (6 bases). The CDR3 is 15 residues long. From germline, CDR1 is SGDLS and CDR2 YYNGEE. Between the trimmed V and J ends, which lost 5 bases and 2 bases, there was a span of 15 bases. The chain's CDR3 is CASSSTGLPTDTQYF. The CDR3 DNA sequence: TGTGCCAGCAGTTCCACGGGACTTCCCACAGATACGCAGTATTTT.

The rearrangement uses TRBV15 and TRBJ2-1; the match to TRBD2 covers 8 bases. Germline CDR1 is LNHNV and CDR2 is YYDKDF (reference sequence). Trimming took 5 bases from V and 9 from J; bases not matched to a gene: 12. The CDR3 has 15 amino acids. In DNA, the CDR3 is TGTGCCACCAGCCTGGAGGGGCGGGAGGCGGGTGAGCAGTTCTTC. This encodes CATSLEGREAGEQFF.

This clone was observed a handful of times. The chain carries TRBV7-9 and TRBJ2-5; the match to TRBD2 covers 7 bases. The CDR3 runs to 15 residues. CDR1 and CDR2 from the germline V gene are SEHNR and FQNEAQ (reference sequence). V shed 4 bases and J 5 bases; nucleotides not matched to a gene: 10. The CDR3 reads CASSSGTTPAETQYF. The CDR3 region has the DNA TGTGCCAGCAGCTCGGGGACTACCCCCGCGGAGACCCAGTACTTC.

This clone was recorded a few times. The rearrangement joins TRBV5-5 to TRBJ1-1, with 7 bases that match TRBD1. The V segment lost 3 bases and the J segment 8 bases; nucleotides outside the gene matches: 7. The CDR3 loop spans 13 amino acids. Germline V CDR1 and CDR2: SGHKS, YYEKEE (reference sequence). CDR3 sequence (DNA): TGTGCCAGCAGCTCCCCCGACAGGGCGGAAGCTTTCTTT. Amino acid sequence: CASSSPDRAEAFF.

The chain combines TRBV7-9 with TRBJ2-3; 8 bases map to TRBD2. CDR1 and CDR2 (germline): SEHNR, FQNEAQ (reference sequence). There are 16 residues in the CDR3. V dropped 1 base and J dropped 6; count of bases not matched to a gene: 9. For the CDR3, the DNA is TGTGCCAGCAGCTTAGGCGGTAGCGGGACGAGGGATACGCAGTATTTT. Encoded protein: CASSLGGSGTRDTQYF.

This chain links TRBV2 with TRBJ1-2, with TRBD1 as a possible D gene (6 bases). V lost 5 bases and J 5 bases, leaving 15 bases between the germline ends. Germline V lookup: CDR1 SNHLY, CDR2 FYNNEI. This CDR3 contains 14 residues. For the CDR3, the DNA is TGTGCCAGCAGTCCCAGGGGCGTAGGGTATGGCTACACCTTC. Translating it yields CASSPRGVGYGYTF.

The genes are TRBV19 and TRBJ2-5; TRBD1 matches 10 bases. The CDR3 has 15 amino acids. After removal of 9 bases from V and 5 bases from J, the junction contained 12 bases not matched to a gene. Germline V gene lookup returns CDR1 LNHDA and CDR2 SQIVND (reference sequence). DNA of the CDR3: TGTGCCAGCACCACGTTGACAGGGGGCATGGAGACCCAGTACTTC. Protein sequence: CASTTLTGGMETQYF.

The V gene is TRBV4-3, the J gene TRBJ2-1; 14 nucleotides line up with TRBD2. Germline-derived CDR1 and CDR2 are LGHNA and YSLEER. Losses at the gene ends were 1 base for V and 9 bases for J; bases not matched to a gene: 11. This CDR3 region has 18 residues. The CDR3 protein is CASSQVPRLAGGWTEQFF. The CDR3 nucleotides read TGCGCCAGCAGCCAAGTCCCCCGACTAGCGGGAGGGTGGACTGAGCAGTTCTTC.

This clone was seen more than once but under ten times. J is TRBJ1-2 and V is TRBV29-1; D is uncertain. Per germline, CDR1 SQVTM and CDR2 ANQGSEA. The CDR3 contains 13 residues. Trimming left V 8 bases short and J 2 bases short, with 15 bases between. The CDR3 reads CSSEGGQNYGYTF. CDR3 coding DNA: TGCAGCTCTGAGGGAGGGCAGAACTATGGCTACACCTTC. Filled out from reference TRBV29-1 and TRBJ1-2, the complete variable domain reads SAVISQKPSRDICQRGTSLTIQCQVDSQVTMMFWYRQQPGQSLTLIATANQGSEATYESGFVIDKFPISRPNLTFSTLTVSNMSPEDSSIYLCSSEGGQNYGYTFGSGTRLTVV.

This chain joins TRBV5-1 and TRBJ2-1, with 8 bases that match TRBD1. The J segment lost 0 bases and the V segment lost 1 base, leaving 0 bases of the junction unmatched. The CDR3 length is 15 residues. The germline V gene has CDR1 SGHRS and CDR2 YFSETQ. This chain's CDR3 is CASSLTGGSYNEQFF. CDR3 bases: TGCGCCAGCAGCTTGACAGGGGGCTCCTACAATGAGCAGTTCTTC.

This clone has more than one count but fewer than ten. V and J are TRBV7-9 and TRBJ1-1; perhaps TRBD1 as D (6 bases). V lost 5 bases, J lost 2 bases, and 18 bases lay in between. The CDR3 loop spans 16 amino acids. Germline CDR1 is SEHNR and CDR2 is FQNEAQ (reference sequence). The CDR3 protein is CASSPPPRTANTEAFF. The CDR3 DNA reads as TGTGCCAGCAGCCCACCCCCAAGGACAGCCAACACTGAAGCTTTCTTT.

This clone was detected once. This chain uses TRBV30 with TRBJ1-4; no definite D call. In germline, CDR1 is GTSNPN, CDR2 SVGIG (reference sequence). This CDR3 region has 14 residues. V dropped 0 bases and J dropped 8 bases, with 13 bases sitting between them. CDR3 in amino acids: CAWSVSRSEEKLFF. For the CDR3, the DNA is TGTGCCTGGAGTGTATCGAGGAGTGAAGAAAAACTGTTTTTT.

The chain is built from TRBV18 and TRBJ2-3, with D possibly matching TRBD1 (5 bases). The CDR3 sequence is 16 residues long. V dropped 3 bases and J dropped 5 bases, with 18 bases sitting between them. Germline CDR1 is KGHSH and CDR2 is LQKENI. CDR3 residues: CASSPAVDILQDTQYF. The CDR3 bases are TGTGCCAGCTCACCGGCAGTGGACATCCTCCAAGATACGCAGTATTTT. Supplemented by reference TRBV18 and TRBJ2-3, the full variable domain reads NAGVMQNPRHLVRRRGQEARLRCSPMKGHSHVYWYRQLPEEGLKFMVYLQKENIIDESGMPKERFSAEFPKEGPSILRIQQVVRGDSAAYFCASSPAVDILQDTQYFGPGTRLTVL.

This clone was counted a few times. This chain connects TRBV9 to TRBJ2-3, with a tentative D call TRBD1 (5 bases). V was clipped by 0 bases and J by 5 bases, with 13 bases between them. The CDR3 extends over 15 amino acids. CDR1 and CDR2 from the germline V gene are SGDLS and YYNGEE. This CDR3 is CASSVAGAGKDTQYF. The CDR3 bases are TGTGCCAGCAGCGTAGCTGGGGCAGGGAAAGATACGCAGTATTTT. Full variable domain (missing parts from reference TRBV9 and TRBJ2-3): DSGVTQTPKHLITATGQRVTLRCSPRSGDLSVYWYQQSLDQGLQFLIQYYNGEERAKGNILERFSAQQFPDLHSELNLSSLELGDSALYFCASSVAGAGKDTQYFGPGTRLTVL.

This clone was seen only a few times. The rearrangement uses TRBV29-1 and TRBJ1-1; no clear D gene. The germline CDR1 and CDR2 sequences are SQVTM and ANQGSEA. V shed 6 bases and J shed 1 base, with 12 bases lying between them. The CDR3 length is 13 residues. In nucleotides, the CDR3 is TGCAGCGTCTGTGAGCGCGCGAACACTGAAGCTTTCTTT. Protein sequence: CSVCERANTEAFF.

The rearrangement joins TRBV5-4 to TRBJ2-7, with 9 nucleotides matching TRBD2. CDR1 and CDR2 (germline): SGHNT, YYREEE (reference sequence). The CDR3 is 14 amino acids. The J segment lost 3 bases and the V segment lost 4 bases, leaving 5 bases of the junction unmatched. CDR3 sequence (DNA): TGTGCCAGCAGCCCCGAGACTAGCGGCTACGAGCAGTACTTC. Translating it yields CASSPETSGYEQYF.

This clone was observed many times. The genes are TRBV23-1 and TRBJ2-7, with D hard to call. TRBV23-1 counts as an open reading frame of uncertain function. V shed 11 bases and J shed 2 bases, with 16 bases lying between them. The CDR3 is 13 residues long. The CDR3 DNA reads TGCGCCGTACCGGGTCCTGTTACCTACGAGCAGTACTTC. This gives the protein CAVPGPVTYEQYF.